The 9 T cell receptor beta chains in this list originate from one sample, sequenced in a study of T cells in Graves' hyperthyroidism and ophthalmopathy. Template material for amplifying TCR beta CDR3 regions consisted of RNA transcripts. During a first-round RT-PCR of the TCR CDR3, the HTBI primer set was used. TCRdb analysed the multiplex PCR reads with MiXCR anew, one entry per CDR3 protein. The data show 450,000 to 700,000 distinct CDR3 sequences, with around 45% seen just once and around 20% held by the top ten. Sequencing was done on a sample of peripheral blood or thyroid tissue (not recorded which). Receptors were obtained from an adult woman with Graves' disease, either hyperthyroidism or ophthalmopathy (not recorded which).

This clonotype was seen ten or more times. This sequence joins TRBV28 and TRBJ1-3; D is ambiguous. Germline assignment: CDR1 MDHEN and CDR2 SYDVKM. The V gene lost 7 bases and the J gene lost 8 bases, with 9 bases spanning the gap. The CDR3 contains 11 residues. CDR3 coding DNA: TGTGCCAGCATCTGGGGAGACACCATATATTTT. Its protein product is CASIWGDTIYF.

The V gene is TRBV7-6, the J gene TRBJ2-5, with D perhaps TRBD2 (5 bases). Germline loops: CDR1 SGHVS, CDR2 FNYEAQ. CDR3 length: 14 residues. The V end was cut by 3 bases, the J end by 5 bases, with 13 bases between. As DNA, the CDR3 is TGTGCCAGCAGCTTCTCGGGAAGCGATGAGACCCAGTACTTC. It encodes CASSFSGSDETQYF.

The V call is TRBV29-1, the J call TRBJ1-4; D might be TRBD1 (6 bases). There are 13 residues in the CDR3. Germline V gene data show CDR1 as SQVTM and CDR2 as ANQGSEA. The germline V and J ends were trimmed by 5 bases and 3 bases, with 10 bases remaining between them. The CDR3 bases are TGCAGCGTTCTACAGGGCCCTAATGAAAAACTGTTTTTT. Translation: CSVLQGPNEKLFF.

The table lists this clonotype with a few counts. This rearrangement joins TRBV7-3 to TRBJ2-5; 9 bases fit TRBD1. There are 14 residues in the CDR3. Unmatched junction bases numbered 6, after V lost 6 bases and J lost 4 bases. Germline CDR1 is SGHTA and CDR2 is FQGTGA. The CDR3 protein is CASRPDRGGETQYF. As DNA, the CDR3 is TGTGCCAGCAGACCCGACAGGGGGGGAGAGACCCAGTACTTC.

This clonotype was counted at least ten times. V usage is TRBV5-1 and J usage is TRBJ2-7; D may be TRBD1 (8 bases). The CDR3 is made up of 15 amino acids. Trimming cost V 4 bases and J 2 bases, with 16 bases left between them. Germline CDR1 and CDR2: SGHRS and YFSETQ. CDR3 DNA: TGCGCCAGCAGCAAGGACAGGGAGGGCCCCTACGAGCAGTACTTC. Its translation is CASSKDREGPYEQYF. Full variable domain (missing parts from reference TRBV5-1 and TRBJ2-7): KAGVTQTPRYLIKTRGQQVTLSCSPISGHRSVSWYQQTPGQGLQFLFEYFSETQRNKGNFPGRFSGRQFSNSRSEMNVSTLELGDSALYLCASSKDREGPYEQYFGPGTRLTVT.

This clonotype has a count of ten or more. As DNA, the CDR3 is TGCAGTGCTAGCCGTCGGAGGGACAATCAGCCCCAGCATTTT. Encoded protein: CSASRRRDNQPQHF. The V call is TRBV20-1, the J call TRBJ1-5; D is unclear. Trimming pared 3 bases from V and 3 bases from J, leaving 12 bases between. Germline CDR1 reads DFQATT; CDR2 reads SNEGSKA (reference sequence). The CDR3 consists of 14 residues.

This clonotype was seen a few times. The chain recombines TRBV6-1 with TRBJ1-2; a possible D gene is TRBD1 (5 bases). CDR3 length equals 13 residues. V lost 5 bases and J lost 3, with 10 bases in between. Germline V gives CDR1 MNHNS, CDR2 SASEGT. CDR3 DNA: TGTGCCAGCAGTAAGGGGCGTTACTATGGCTACACCTTC. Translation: CASSKGRYYGYTF.

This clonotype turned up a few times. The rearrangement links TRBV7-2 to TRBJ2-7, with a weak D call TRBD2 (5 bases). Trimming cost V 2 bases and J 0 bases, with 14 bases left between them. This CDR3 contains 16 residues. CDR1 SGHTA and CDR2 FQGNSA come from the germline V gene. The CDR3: CASSLSWTSSSYEQYF. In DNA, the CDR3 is TGTGCCAGCAGCTTATCTTGGACTTCGAGCTCCTACGAGCAGTACTTC.

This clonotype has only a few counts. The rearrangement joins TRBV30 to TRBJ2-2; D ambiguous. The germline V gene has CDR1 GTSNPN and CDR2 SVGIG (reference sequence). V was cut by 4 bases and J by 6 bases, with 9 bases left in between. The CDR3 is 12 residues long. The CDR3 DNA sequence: TGTGCCTGGATTAATGAGGCCGGGGAGCTGTTTTTT. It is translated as CAWINEAGELFF.